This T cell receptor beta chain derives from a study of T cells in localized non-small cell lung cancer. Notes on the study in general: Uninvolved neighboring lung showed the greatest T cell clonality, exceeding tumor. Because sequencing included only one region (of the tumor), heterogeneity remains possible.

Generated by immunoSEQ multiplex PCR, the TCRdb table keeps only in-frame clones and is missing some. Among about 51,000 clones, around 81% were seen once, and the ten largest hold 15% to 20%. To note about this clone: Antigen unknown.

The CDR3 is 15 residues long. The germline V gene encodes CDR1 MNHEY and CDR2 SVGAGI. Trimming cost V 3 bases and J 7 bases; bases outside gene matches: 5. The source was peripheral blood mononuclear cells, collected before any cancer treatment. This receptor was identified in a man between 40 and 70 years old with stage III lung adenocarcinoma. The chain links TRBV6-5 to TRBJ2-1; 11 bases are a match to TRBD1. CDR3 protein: CASSYKGQGENEQFF. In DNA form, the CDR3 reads TGTGCCAGCAGTTATAAGGGACAGGGGGAGAATGAGCAGTTCTTC.